Detailed here is one TCR beta chain. This entry comes from a study of T-cell reconstitution after alpha-beta-depleted transplantation in children. The CDR3 has 14 residues. V was trimmed by 5 bases and J by 7 bases, leaving 20 bases between them. Germline V lookup: CDR1 DFQATT, CDR2 SNEGSKA (reference sequence). It was with unique molecular identifiers that the TCRbeta library was prepared. MiXCR, run by TCRdb on the PCR reads, gives a single entry per CDR3 protein. The data show about 640,000 distinct CDR3 sequences, approximately 17% seen once. This receptor was identified in a human donor who donated a stem cell graft to a child with acute myeloid leukemia. The chain uses TRBV20-1 and TRBJ2-5; tentative D call: TRBD1 (6 bases). This material consisted of PBMCs from the stem cell graft donor, taken from the stem cell graft. In DNA form, the CDR3 reads TGCAGTGCTTCTTTCGGACTGGAAGGGGGGACCCAGTACTTC. Amino acid sequence: CSASFGLEGGTQYF.